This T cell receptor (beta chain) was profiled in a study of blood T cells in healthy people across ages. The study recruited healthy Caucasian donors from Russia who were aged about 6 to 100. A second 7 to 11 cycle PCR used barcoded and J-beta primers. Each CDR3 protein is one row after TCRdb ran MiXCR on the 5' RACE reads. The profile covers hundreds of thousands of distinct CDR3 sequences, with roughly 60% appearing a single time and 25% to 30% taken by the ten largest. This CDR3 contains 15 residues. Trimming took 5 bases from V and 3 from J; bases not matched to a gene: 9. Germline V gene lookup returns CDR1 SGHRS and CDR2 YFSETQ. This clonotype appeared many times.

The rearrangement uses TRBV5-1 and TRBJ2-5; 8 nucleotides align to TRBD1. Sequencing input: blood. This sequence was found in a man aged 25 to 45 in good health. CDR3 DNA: TGCGCCAGCAGTAATACCGGGACAGGAGAAGAGACCCAGTACTTC. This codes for CASSNTGTGEETQYF.